These 28 T cell receptor beta chains originate from one sample sequenced in a study of cytomegalovirus exposure and HLA in healthy donors. A multiplex PCR was run with 60 Vbeta primers and 13 Jbeta primers. Method: immunoSEQ multiplex PCR; TCRdb's copy keeps in-frame clones and lacks some. The sample yields 70,000 or so clones, 80% to 90% seen once. Sequenced input: PBMCs. The receptors were sampled from a young woman in good health and CMV-seropositive.

V gene TRBV11-2 combines with J gene TRBJ1-3; D remains ambiguous. The CDR3 loop spans 16 amino acids. V was pared by 5 bases and J by 4 bases, with 18 bases between. CDR1 and CDR2 (germline): SGHAT, FQNNGV. CDR3 loop: CASSAGYAGAGNTIYF. Here the CDR3 DNA reads TGTGCCAGCAGCGCCGGTTATGCGGGTGCCGGAAACACCATATATTTT.

The chain couples TRBV5-1 to TRBJ2-7; D is perhaps TRBD2 (5 bases). The CDR3 runs 11 residues. Germline lookup yields CDR1 SGHRS and CDR2 YFSETQ. The V gene lost 2 bases and the J gene lost 7 bases, with 7 bases spanning the gap. The CDR3 DNA sequence: TGCGCCAGCAGCTTTGAGCGGGAGCAGTACTTC. Amino acid sequence: CASSFEREQYF.

The chain recombines TRBV11-2 with TRBJ2-7, with 11 bases aligning to TRBD2. There are 16 residues in the CDR3. Germline CDR1 SGHAT, CDR2 FQNNGV. The junction had 8 bases not matched to a gene; V was cut back by 3 bases and J by 4 bases. The CDR3 region is CASSLEVAGGIYEQYF. The CDR3 DNA follows: TGTGCCAGCAGCTTGGAAGTAGCGGGAGGGATTTACGAGCAGTACTTC.

The rearrangement joins TRBV7-8 to TRBJ2-5; D remains unclear. Deletions cut 5 bases from V and 2 bases from J, with 9 bases between. Germline V gene sequence: CDR1 SGHVS, CDR2 FQNEAQ. This CDR3 is built from 13 residues. The CDR3 DNA follows: TGTGCCAGCAGCCCCCCCCGGCAAGAGACCCAGTACTTC. Residues: CASSPPRQETQYF.

The gene calls are TRBV7-8 and TRBJ1-2, with D hard to call. This CDR3 has 15 amino acids. Germline lookup yields CDR1 SGHVS and CDR2 FQNEAQ. The germline V and J ends were trimmed by 5 bases and 8 bases, with 21 bases remaining between them. CDR3 DNA sequence: TGTGCCAGCAGCCCCCCGGGCGGAGGATCGCGGGGCTACACCTTC. Residues: CASSPPGGGSRGYTF.

The J gene is TRBJ2-3, the V gene TRBV27, with TRBD1 matching 7 bases. The V gene's germline CDR1 is MNHEY and CDR2 SMNVEV (reference sequence). CDR3 length equals 17 residues. Trimming at V came to 4 bases and at J to 0 bases, leaving 10 bases not matched to a gene. The chain's CDR3 is CASSYRGSPSSTDTQYF. The CDR3 DNA is TGTGCCAGCAGTTACAGGGGCAGTCCCTCTAGCACAGATACGCAGTATTTT.

The rearrangement links TRBV6-1 to TRBJ1-6; maybe TRBD1 (5 bases). The germline V gene has CDR1 MNHNS and CDR2 SASEGT. V lost 8 bases and J lost 8, with 16 bases in between. The CDR3 sequence is 14 residues long. In DNA form, the CDR3 reads TGTGCCAGCGGGGGGACCCTGGGGCATTCACCCCTCCACTTT. This gives the protein CASGGTLGHSPLHF.

This chain uses TRBV19 with TRBJ2-3; 8 bases are shared with TRBD1. There are 16 residues in the CDR3. CDR1 LNHDA and CDR2 SQIVND come from the germline V gene (reference sequence). The V gene end was trimmed by 6 bases and the J gene end by 0 bases; junction bases not matched to a gene: 8. CDR3 amino acids: CASSLAGQVSTDTQYF. CDR3 sequence (DNA): TGTGCCAGTAGCCTCGCGGGACAGGTTAGCACAGATACGCAGTATTTT.

The rearrangement joins TRBV14 to TRBJ1-4; tentatively, D is TRBD1 (5 bases). V lost 4 bases, J lost 4 bases, and 13 bases lay in between. CDR3 length equals 15 residues. Looked up from germline, CDR1 is SGHDN and CDR2 is FVKESK. In DNA form, the CDR3 reads TGTGCCAGCAGCCCCCCTGGGAGGGGTAATGAAAAACTGTTTTTT. It codes for CASSPPGRGNEKLFF.

This clone was observed once. The V call is TRBV27, the J call TRBJ2-1; 8 bases align to TRBD2. J lost 3 bases, V lost 6 bases, and 10 bases had no gene match. The CDR3 contains 16 residues. In germline, CDR1 is MNHEY, CDR2 SMNVEV (reference sequence). DNA for the CDR3: TGTGCCAGCAGCCACGAAGGGCTAGCGGGCTACAATGAGCAGTTCTTC. This sequence encodes CASSHEGLAGYNEQFF.

This clone was found a few times. The V gene is TRBV28, the J gene TRBJ1-1; 7 nucleotides line up with TRBD1. V dropped 5 bases and J dropped 2; count of bases not matched to a gene: 8. The CDR3 length is 15 residues. The germline gives CDR1 MDHEN, CDR2 SYDVKM. The CDR3 coding sequence is TGTGCCAGCAGTCTTACAGGGGACGGAAACACTGAAGCTTTCTTT. It yields the protein CASSLTGDGNTEAFF.

Written as DNA, the CDR3 is TGTGCCTGGAGTGTACGGGAGACCCAGTACTTC. It yields the protein CAWSVRETQYF. The V call is TRBV30, the J call TRBJ2-5; no reliable D call. V was pared by 0 bases and J by 5 bases, with 4 bases between. The CDR3 contains 11 residues. Germline lookup yields CDR1 GTSNPN and CDR2 SVGIG (reference sequence).

This CDR3 is CASSQMTSGNSNTGELFF. CDR3 bases: TGTGCCAGCAGCCAAATGACTAGCGGTAATTCGAACACCGGGGAGCTGTTTTTT. This chain links TRBV4-2 with TRBJ2-2; 9 nucleotides line up with TRBD2. The CDR3 length is 18 residues. Losses at the gene ends were 2 bases for V and 0 bases for J; bases not matched to a gene: 7. Germline CDR1 reads LGHNA; CDR2 reads YNFKEQ.

The chain couples TRBV5-6 to TRBJ1-5, with D possibly being TRBD1 (6 bases). Trimming stripped 5 bases from V and 5 bases from J, with 26 bases between. Germline assignment: CDR1 SGHDT and CDR2 YYEEEE. CDR3 size: 18 residues. CDR3 DNA sequence: TGTGCCAGCAGTCAGCTCGGGACATACTCTTTGACAGATCAGCCCCAGCATTTT. Its protein product is CASSQLGTYSLTDQPQHF.

This clone was counted once. V and J are TRBV7-6 and TRBJ2-1; TRBD2 agrees at 12 bases. This CDR3 is built from 18 residues. CDR1 SGHVS and CDR2 FNYEAQ come from the germline V gene. The V segment lost 6 bases and the J segment 7 bases; nucleotides outside the gene matches: 16. In nucleotides, the CDR3 is TGTGCCAGCAGTTTGGGAGCCGCGACTAGCGGGAGTCGGAATGAGCAGTTCTTC. Translating it yields CASSLGAATSGSRNEQFF.

The V gene is TRBV30, the J gene TRBJ1-2; 8 positions match TRBD1. Germline V CDR1 and CDR2: GTSNPN, SVGIG (reference sequence). There are 12 residues in the CDR3. The ends lost 3 bases at V and 7 bases at J; junction bases unmatched: 4. The CDR3 loop reads CAWRLDRVGYTF. The CDR3 nucleotides read TGTGCCTGGAGATTGGACAGGGTTGGCTACACCTTC.

The chain is built from TRBV28 and TRBJ2-7, with D maybe TRBD2 (5 bases). Germline CDR1 reads MDHEN; CDR2 reads SYDVKM. This CDR3 contains 14 residues. The V end lost 6 bases, the J end lost 4 bases, and 16 bases lay between the germline ends. The CDR3 region is CASRPRGTGYEQYF. The CDR3 coding sequence is TGTGCCAGCAGGCCCCGCGGTACGGGGTACGAGCAGTACTTC.

The CDR3 DNA is TGCGCCAGCAGCTTGGAGCCAGGGGGCGAGCAGTACTTC. As protein: CASSLEPGGEQYF. The chain joins TRBV5-1 to TRBJ2-7, with 7 bases matching TRBD1. CDR1 and CDR2 from the germline V gene are SGHRS and YFSETQ. The CDR3 loop spans 13 amino acids. The trim removed 0 bases at V and 6 bases at J, leaving 3 bases unmatched.

J is TRBJ1-2 and V is TRBV6-5; D gene uncertain. CDR1 is MNHEY, CDR2 SVGAGI, per germline. The germline V and J ends were trimmed by 3 bases and 0 bases, with 11 bases remaining between them. CDR3 length equals 15 residues. CDR3 bases: TGTGCCAGCAGTTATTCAGGATATTCTAACTATGGCTACACCTTC. As protein: CASSYSGYSNYGYTF.

The rearrangement links TRBV4-1 to TRBJ2-7, with 13 nucleotides matching TRBD2. Trimming took 4 bases from V and 5 from J; bases not matched to a gene: 5. This CDR3 contains 15 residues. Germline CDR1 is MGHRA and CDR2 is YSYEKL. Here the CDR3 DNA reads TGCGCCAGCAGCCTAGGACTAGCGGGAGAAGACGAGCAGTACTTC. Translated, it gives CASSLGLAGEDEQYF.

The chain has TRBV2 and TRBJ1-5; D is unclear. Trimming stripped 8 bases from V and 2 bases from J, with 10 bases between. CDR3 length: 13 residues. Germline CDR1 SNHLY, CDR2 FYNNEI. CDR3 sequence reads: CASSRLGNQPQHF. DNA of the CDR3: TGTGCCAGCTCCAGGTTGGGCAATCAGCCCCAGCATTTT. Variable domain in full (rest from reference TRBV2 and TRBJ1-5): EPEVTQTPSHQVTQMGQEVILRCVPISNHLYFYWYRQILGQKVEFLVSFYNNEISEKSEIFDDQFSVERPDGSNFTLKIRSTKLEDSAMYFCASSRLGNQPQHFGDGTRLSIL.

This rearrangement joins TRBV7-2 to TRBJ2-7, with 9 positions matching TRBD1. Germline V gene lookup returns CDR1 SGHTA and CDR2 FQGNSA. Trimming cost V 1 base and J 6 bases; bases outside gene matches: 10. The CDR3 totals 16 residues. The CDR3 DNA is TGTGCCAGCAGCTTAGTTGGTGGGACAGGGTTTTCCGAGCAGTACTTC. Its translation: CASSLVGGTGFSEQYF.

This clone has more than one count but fewer than ten. The genes are TRBV7-3 and TRBJ2-3, with D hard to call. This CDR3 spans 14 amino acids. The germline V and J ends were trimmed by 2 bases and 4 bases, with 10 bases remaining between them. CDR1 and CDR2 from the germline V gene are SGHTA and FQGTGA. CDR3 protein: CASSLYVGADTQYF. In nucleotides, the CDR3 is TGTGCCAGCAGCTTATACGTGGGCGCAGATACGCAGTATTTT. Full variable domain (remainder filled in from reference TRBV7-3 and TRBJ2-3): GAGVSQTPSNKVTEKGKYVELRCDPISGHTALYWYRQSLGQGPEFLIYFQGTGAADDSGLPNDRFFAVRPEGSVSTLKIQRTERGDSAVYLCASSLYVGADTQYFGPGTRLTVL.

A single count supports this clone. The chain is built from TRBV6-1 and TRBJ2-1, with 7 bases identical to TRBD2. Germline CDR1 is MNHNS and CDR2 is SASEGT. The CDR3 is 14 amino acids. V shed 3 bases and J 9 bases; nucleotides not matched to a gene: 8. CDR3 sequence: CASSEGLSIGEQFF. CDR3 bases: TGTGCCAGCAGTGAGGGACTAAGTATTGGTGAGCAGTTCTTC.

This clone was seen a single time. CDR3 region: CASSRTAGGSAADTQYF. CDR3 DNA: TGTGCCAGTAGTCGGACAGCGGGCGGGAGCGCGGCAGATACGCAGTATTTT. V is TRBV19 and J is TRBJ2-3; D possibly corresponds to TRBD2 (7 bases). This CDR3 comprises 17 residues. V shed 5 bases and J shed 4 bases, with 22 bases lying between them. The germline V gene encodes CDR1 LNHDA and CDR2 SQIVND (reference sequence).

The chain carries TRBV2 and TRBJ2-7; 7 positions agree with TRBD2. The CDR3 runs to 15 residues. Germline V CDR1 and CDR2: SNHLY, FYNNEI. The junction had 10 bases not matched to a gene; V was cut back by 2 bases and J by 6 bases. In DNA form, the CDR3 reads TGTGCCAGCAGTGAAATCGGGGCGGGGGTAGGCGAGCAGTACTTC. This codes for CASSEIGAGVGEQYF. The full variable domain, its missing parts supplied by reference TRBV2 and TRBJ2-7, is EPEVTQTPSHQVTQMGQEVILRCVPISNHLYFYWYRQILGQKVEFLVSFYNNEISEKSEIFDDQFSVERPDGSNFTLKIRSTKLEDSAMYFCASSEIGAGVGEQYFGPGTRLTVT.

The CDR3 nucleotides read TGTGCCAGCAGCTTGGAGTTAAGGGGCGGCTATGGCTACACCTTC. This codes for CASSLELRGGYGYTF. This chain connects TRBV5-4 to TRBJ1-2; the D gene is possibly TRBD1 (5 bases). V was cut by 0 bases and J by 4 bases, with 13 bases left in between. CDR3 length equals 15 residues. CDR1 is SGHNT and CDR2 is YYREEE in the germline V gene (reference sequence).

The CDR3 protein is CASSRRTGEDAEAFF. The CDR3 region has the DNA TGCGCCAGCAGCCGCAGGACAGGGGAGGATGCTGAAGCTTTCTTT. The genes are TRBV5-1 and TRBJ1-1; 9 bases fit TRBD1. This CDR3 contains 15 residues. V lost 4 bases and J lost 6; bases outside the gene matches: 10. Germline V gene sequence: CDR1 SGHRS, CDR2 YFSETQ.